This T cell receptor (beta chain) stems from a study of blood T cells in healthy people across ages (dated by TCRdb to about 2015). General notes on the study: Template switching captured roughly one uniquely barcoded TCR beta cDNA molecule per two T cells in model experiments. The study measured age-related changes in TCR beta repertoire diversity using deep sequencing normalized with unique cDNA molecular identifiers. The donors were divided into four age groups: young (average approximately 15 years), middle-aged (almost 40), aged (around 59) and long-lived (82). To avoid experimental bias, donors of different ages were spread randomly across the sequencing lanes. Two additional independent replicas of 1 million unique cDNA reads from the same blood draw were analyzed for two donors (one aged 18 to 30 and one aged 80 or older). Overall results and qualifications from the work: Because the CMV infection status of the donors was unknown, age-related changes in expanded clonotypes may potentially have been confounded. Observed TCR beta diversity correlated strongly with the percentage of naive T cells measured by flow cytometry. Total diversity estimates from one million sequenced T cells were considered lower bounds and underestimates. As age increased, observed TCR beta diversity per million T cells dropped in a roughly linear way, and a significant reduction was already evident by age 40. Bulk unsorted PBMC profiling prevented conclusive comparison of naive and antigen-experienced compartments. Compared with the aged group, more naive CD4+ T cells, fewer expanded clones and increased TCR diversity were shown by the long-lived group, suggesting age selection.

Donors were a few dozen systemically healthy Caucasian individuals from Russia aged roughly 6 to 100 years. Around 10 milliliters of peripheral blood were drawn from each donor into EDTA-treated Vacutainer tubes. Ficoll-Paque density-gradient centrifugation was used to isolate PBMCs, with at least 7 million per sample. Total RNA was extracted from PBMCs with Trizol reagent, with at least 5.5 micrograms obtained per sample. The percentages of naive CD45RAhigh/CD27high T cells were determined by flow cytometry on a PBMC aliquot from every donor. Points on this clonotype: Its antigen target is currently unknown. No base quality information exists; no much larger clone differs at one position.

From the cysteine up to the phenylalanine, the CDR3 has a length of 14 residues. Just the 42-base CDR3 DNA is kept, in frame starting at base 1. V and J lose 0 bases and 8 bases, and a span of 13 bases separates them. Based on the germline V gene, the CDR1 and CDR2 sequences are SGHTA and FQGNSA. The library relied on 5' RACE. Sequenced on an Illumina HiSeq 2500. A second roughly 7 to 11 cycle PCR used a sample-barcoded 5' primer and a J-beta primer mix. Each TCR beta cDNA molecule received a unique molecular identifier from a template-switch 5' adaptor carrying 12 random nucleotides. Each sample yielded at least 3 million CDR3-containing paired-end reads. First-strand cDNA synthesis was performed from all RNA using the Mint cDNA synthesis kit, with priming by a TRBC-specific oligonucleotide. Following uracil-DNA glycosylase treatment, all cDNA underwent a first 18-cycle PCR with the universal primers M1SS and BC2_uni_R. From the authors' description of their analysis: Each sample was normalized by randomly selecting 1 million high-quality reads, each carrying a distinct molecular identifier. Instead of being binned into consensus sequences, reads that shared molecular identifiers were thrown out. MiTCR, with a Q25 quality threshold and the strictest error-elimination algorithm, was used for CDR3 identification, clonotype clustering and error correction. A nonparametric unseen species model using Euler transformation provided a lower-bound estimate of total TCR beta diversity. TCRdb's own reprocessing of the public reads used fastp at Q25 and MiXCR and kept productive beta chains. Identical CDR3 proteins give one entry, which carries the most common genes and DNA. Here the V and J calls rest on TCRdb's processing, not on the authors' analysis. This sample holds approximately 800,000 distinct CDR3 sequences; 55% to 75% were observed only once. The ten largest clones represent about 20% of the sample.

This chain joins TRBV7-2 to TRBJ1-2, with the D gene not clear enough to name. The specimen was blood. The clonotype comes from a man aged 25 to 40 in good health. The encoded CDR3 is CASSLASTDIGYTF. The DNA sequence is as follows: TGTGCCAGCAGCTTAGCTTCTACGGATATAGGCTACACCTTC.